This T cell receptor beta chain was observed in a study of spatial heterogeneity in lung cancer (dated by TCRdb to about 2019). General notes on the study: More beta-chain than alpha-chain transcripts were consistently detected, likely reflecting higher beta-chain transcript abundance. In the raw uncorrected reads, each unique combination of TCR and UMI appeared on average more than ten times. In non-small cell lung cancer, the study made a quantitative comparison of TCR alpha and beta repertoires among multiple tumor regions, matched nontumor lung and blood. TCR repertoire features were related to nonsynonymous mutation counts determined by whole-exome sequencing of tumor tissue. Both alpha and beta chains were TCR-sequenced in samples taken at surgery, namely 220 tumor regions, 62 to 65 matched nontumor lung samples and about 54 PBMC samples. The study at large found these results: Ubiquitous expanded tumor TCRs were found in blood more often at tumor resection than at routine follow-up. Confirming at a functional level the hypothesis that regional TCRs recognize regional mutations was considered to require additional single-cell paired TCR alpha and beta sequencing.

In the paper's terms, the time point label means: sample taken at primary tumor resection. TCR sequencing used whole RNA extracted from tumor and nontumor lung tissue, or from cryopreserved PBMC samples, without cell sorting. Samples were obtained from around 72 patients with early-stage, untreated non-small cell lung cancer from the lung TRACERx cohort. Patients were selected for TCR sequencing only if sufficient RNA was available from at least two tumor regions. The table lists this clonotype with many counts. It lacks a known antigen. Nothing much larger sits one base from this clone, and base qualities are not available. Library generation was performed with 5' RACE. Sequencing was carried out with a NextSeq 500. To allow correction of PCR and sequencing errors, the TCR library protocol tagged every TCR cDNA molecule with a unique molecular identifier. The published analysis was carried out like this. Decombinator tools were used for TCR identification, UMI-based error correction and CDR3 extraction. Expanded TCRs were defined as those above a frequency of 2 per 1,000, corresponding to the top 1% of the tumor frequency distribution. Renyi diversity was calculated using the R vegan package after each repertoire was subsampled 100 times to 5,000 TCRs. To build CDR3 similarity networks, amino acid triplet string-kernel similarity was used, and CDR3s were connected when their pairwise similarity was above 0.82. Using fastp trimming at Q25 and MiXCR clonotype assembly, TCRdb reanalyzed the public sequencing data and kept in-frame beta chains. Entries that share a CDR3 protein sequence are merged under the most common genes and DNA. These V and J calls originate from TCRdb's pipeline instead of the authors' own analysis. For this sample the table gives 45,000 to 65,000 distinct CDR3 sequences, of which less than 8.5% were detected only once. The ten biggest clones cover 2.9% of the sample.

V was cut back by 7 bases and J by 5 bases, leaving a gap of 15 bases between them. The CDR3 measures 14 amino acids from cysteine to phenylalanine. Of the read, only the CDR3 DNA is kept; its 42 bases are in frame from base 1. For CDR1 and CDR2, the germline V gene lists MDHEN and SYDVKM. The clonotype was recovered from a female donor with early-stage non-small cell lung cancer. The receptor chain draws on TRBV28 and TRBJ1-5; perhaps TRBD1 is the D gene, with 5 bases matching. The sample in question was PBMCs, obtained at surgery. The CDR3 region reads CASTSGTHDQPQHF. The bases read TGTGCCAGCACTAGCGGGACCCACGATCAGCCCCAGCATTTT.